This T cell receptor (beta chain) was recovered during a study of blood T cell repertoires in COVID-19 (dated by TCRdb to about 2020). Looking at the study overall: Samples from collaborators originated in the United States, Italy and Spain and spanned both the acute and convalescent phases of COVID-19. The material from the prospective study consisted of cDNA or gDNA derived from T cells, B-cell-depleted T cells, or PBMCs. Deeply sampled blood TCRbeta repertoires from subjects exposed to, actively infected with, or recovered from COVID-19 were included in the dataset. The repertoires were released in a freely available public database intended as a resource for research on the immune response to SARS-CoV-2. The samples were drawn from the first 160 participants of the ongoing ImmuneRACE study and from 1,254 subjects provided by 6 global collaborators. The sample metadata nearly always contained a de-identified subject ID, COVID-19 status, age in years and sex. Where HLA class I and class II types were available, the types were taken from metadata supplied by the sample provider, not from assay-based typing. What the authors observed across the whole study: The amount of clinical and demographic metadata varied by source and participant and was provided uncurated.

Points on this clone: Its recognized antigen is unknown. Base qualities are not at hand, and no much larger clone is one base apart.

Each collaborating institution followed its own protocols to collect whole blood in K2EDTA tubes. For TCRbeta analysis, collaborator samples were shipped as frozen whole blood, as isolated PBMCs, or as DNA extracted from either sample type. The germline V gene (reference sequence) sets CDR1 to GTSNPN and CDR2 to SVGIG. V ends up 2 bases short and J 3 bases short, with an unmatched junction base count of 4. Its CDR3 holds 14 amino acids, cysteine through phenylalanine. Only the CDR3 portion is preserved as DNA: 42 bases, with reading frame beginning at the first base. TCRbeta CDR3 regions were amplified from genomic DNA using the immunoSEQ Assay, a bias-controlled multiplex PCR. As for how the authors treated the data: Within the assay, amplification of reference gene primers was used to estimate how many nucleated cells each sample contained. To quantify the absolute abundance of each unique TCRbeta CDR3 rearrangement, sequence reads were collapsed and filtered. Productive Simpson clonality was computed per sample as the square root of Simpson's diversity index over productive rearrangements. This immuneACCESS table, as held by TCRdb, lists in-frame sequences with V and J called but not all clones. Of the missing ones, under half trace to an unresolved V gene in checked studies; the others have no known cause. The V and J calls and clone size are taken from that table; D and trimming were inferred from the DNA. The sample profile shows about 30,000 clones; around 95% of them were found once. The top ten clonotypes cover 3.5% to 5% of the sample.

Recombination linked TRBV30 to TRBJ2-7; 10 nucleotides in the junction match TRBD2. This sequence was found in a human donor with active COVID-19. The donor label of this sample is uncertain. Sequences were obtained from peripheral blood. The nucleotide sequence is given as TGTGCCTGGAGTACTCCTAGCGGGAGCTACGAGCAGTACTTC. Its protein product is CAWSTPSGSYEQYF. With the portions outside the CDR3 filled from the reference TRBV30 and TRBJ2-7 genes, the complete variable region becomes SQTIHQWPATLVQPVGSPLSLECTVEGTSNPNLYWYRQAAGRGLQLLFYSVGIGQISSEVPQNLSASRPQDRQFILSSKKLLLSDSGFYLCAWSTPSGSYEQYFGPGTRLTVT.